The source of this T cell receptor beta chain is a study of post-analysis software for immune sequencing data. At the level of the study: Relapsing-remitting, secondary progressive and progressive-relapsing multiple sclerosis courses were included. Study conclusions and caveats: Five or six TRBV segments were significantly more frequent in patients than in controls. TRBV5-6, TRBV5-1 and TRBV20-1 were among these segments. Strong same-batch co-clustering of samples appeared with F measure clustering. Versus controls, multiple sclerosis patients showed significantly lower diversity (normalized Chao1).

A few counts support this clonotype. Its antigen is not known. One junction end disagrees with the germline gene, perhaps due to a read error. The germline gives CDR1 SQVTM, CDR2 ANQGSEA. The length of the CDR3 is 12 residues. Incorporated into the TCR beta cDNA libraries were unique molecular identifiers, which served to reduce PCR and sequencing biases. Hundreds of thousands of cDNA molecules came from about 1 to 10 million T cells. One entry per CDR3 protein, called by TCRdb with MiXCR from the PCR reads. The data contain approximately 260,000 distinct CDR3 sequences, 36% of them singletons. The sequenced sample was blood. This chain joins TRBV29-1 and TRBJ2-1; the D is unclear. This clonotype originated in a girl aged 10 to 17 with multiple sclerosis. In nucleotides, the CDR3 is TGCAGCGGTGAACGGGCCGTCAATGAGCAGTTCTTC. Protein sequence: CSGERAVNEQFF.